This T cell receptor (beta chain) was found in a study of blood T cell repertoires in COVID-19. Study context: The analysed material was cDNA or gDNA that came from T cells, B-cell-depleted T cells, or PBMCs.

The V gene's germline CDR1 is SGHTA and CDR2 FQGNSA. Trimming pared 0 bases from V and 5 bases from J, leaving 16 bases between. This CDR3 has 16 amino acids. Repertoires were generated with immunoSEQ multiplex PCR, while TCRdb's copy carries only in-frame clones and drops some. The sample has 90,000 to 100,000 clones, less than 95% seen once; the top ten hold 5.1%. This clone was seen only once. The source is a man in his fifties with acute or convalescent COVID-19. The genes are TRBV7-2 and TRBJ1-1; perhaps TRBD1 as D (5 bases). Sequenced sample: peripheral blood. The CDR3 reads CASSLAGGQGGTEAFF. CDR3 coding DNA: TGTGCCAGCAGCTTAGCGGGAGGCCAGGGTGGGACTGAAGCTTTCTTT.